Presented here are 13 T cell receptor beta chains from one specimen sequenced in a study of blood T cell repertoires in COVID-19 (dated by TCRdb to 2020 to 2021). Libraries were made using the immunoSEQ multiplex PCR assay. TCRdb took over this immuneACCESS table, retaining in-frame rearrangements with V and J assigned. Such tables are incomplete; in checked studies, under half of the missing clones stem from an unresolved V gene, and the remainder is unexplained. The sample has approximately 99,000 clones on record, 70% to 90% of them singletons. The ten largest clones take up just under 20% of the sample. Sequenced input: peripheral blood. These receptors all stem from a human donor in a cohort sampled during active COVID-19.

The chain uses TRBV7-2 and TRBJ2-5, with 8 bases matching TRBD1. The CDR3 is 18 residues long. V dropped 0 bases and J dropped 5; count of bases not matched to a gene: 14. Per the germline V gene, CDR1 is SGHTA and CDR2 is FQGNSA. The CDR3 coding sequence is TGTGCCAGCAGCTTAGCTGTTTTTGGACAGGGTGTCTCCGAGACCCAGTACTTC. This encodes CASSLAVFGQGVSETQYF.

J is TRBJ1-2 and V is TRBV6-5, with D perhaps TRBD1 (6 bases). This CDR3 has 14 amino acids. Deletions cut 7 bases from V and 3 bases from J, with 15 bases between. Germline V gene data show CDR1 as MNHEY and CDR2 as SVGAGI. The CDR3 DNA follows: TGTGCCAGCACTGCCGGGGACACCGACTATGGCTACACCTTC. Amino acid sequence: CASTAGDTDYGYTF.

The V call is TRBV5-1, the J call TRBJ2-1; no reliable D call. Trimming left V 4 bases short and J 4 bases short, with 18 bases between. Looked up from germline, CDR1 is SGHRS and CDR2 is YFSETQ. The CDR3 extends over 16 amino acids. The DNA of the CDR3 is TGCGCCAGCAGCATCGGTCTATTTCAAAAATACAATGAGCAGTTCTTC. It is translated as CASSIGLFQKYNEQFF.

This chain links TRBV4-1 with TRBJ1-2, with D tentatively TRBD1 (5 bases). CDR1 and CDR2 from the germline V gene are MGHRA and YSYEKL. Trimming left V 1 base short and J 2 bases short, with 11 bases between. There are 15 residues in the CDR3. As DNA, the CDR3 is TGCGCCAGCAGCCAAGTTTTGACAGCCAACTATGGCTACACCTTC. Encoded protein: CASSQVLTANYGYTF.

The genes are TRBV28 and TRBJ2-7, with 9 bases that match TRBD2. CDR3 length equals 15 residues. Germline-derived CDR1 and CDR2 are MDHEN and SYDVKM. Trimming removed 1 base from V and 5 bases from J; junction bases left unmatched: 6. The CDR3: CASSLSSGRLNEQYF. In DNA, the CDR3 is TGTGCCAGCAGTTTATCAAGCGGGAGGTTGAACGAGCAGTACTTC.

The chain employs TRBV4-2 and TRBJ2-2; D is ambiguous. Germline CDR1 reads LGHNA; CDR2 reads YNFKEQ. The CDR3 length is 15 residues. Trimming stripped 0 bases from V and 0 bases from J, with 5 bases between. In DNA, the CDR3 is TGTGCCAGCAGCCAAGATCTACCGAACACCGGGGAGCTGTTTTTT. It translates to CASSQDLPNTGELFF.

This rearrangement joins TRBV19 to TRBJ1-2, with TRBD1 identical over 7 bases. V shed 0 bases and J 8 bases; nucleotides not matched to a gene: 6. Germline V gene sequence: CDR1 LNHDA, CDR2 SQIVND (reference sequence). The CDR3 consists of 14 residues. CDR3 coding DNA: TGTGCCAGTAGTATAGACAGGGGGACGCGAGGCTACACCTTC. Protein: CASSIDRGTRGYTF.

V is TRBV29-1 and J is TRBJ2-7; 8 nucleotides agree with TRBD2. The germline V gene has CDR1 SQVTM and CDR2 ANQGSEA. This CDR3 has 17 amino acids. The V segment lost 1 base and the J segment 2 bases; nucleotides outside the gene matches: 13. The CDR3 is CSVEGPSYGGVAYEQYF. The CDR3 DNA follows: TGCAGCGTTGAAGGTCCGTCCTACGGGGGGGTGGCCTACGAGCAGTACTTC.

The gene calls are TRBV24-1 and TRBJ2-3, with TRBD1 identical over 7 bases. Germline trimming cut 3 bases from V and 2 bases from J; bases unmatched to any gene: 4. The CDR3 sequence is 15 residues long. Germline V gene data show CDR1 as KGHDR and CDR2 as SFDVKD. The DNA of the CDR3 is TGTGCCACCAGTGATCACAGGGGAAACACAGATACGCAGTATTTT. It specifies CATSDHRGNTDTQYF.

V gene TRBV6-6 combines with J gene TRBJ2-2; a possible D gene is TRBD1 (5 bases). CDR3 length: 14 residues. Trimming shortened V by 6 bases and J by 1 base, and 9 bases separated the two germline ends. Germline CDR1 and CDR2: MNHNY and SVGAGI (reference sequence). The CDR3 DNA sequence: TGTGCCAGCAGGGGGCACGGGAACACCGGGGAGCTGTTTTTT. Translating it yields CASRGHGNTGELFF.

The chain combines TRBV5-1 with TRBJ2-3; weak D call: TRBD2 (6 bases). The CDR3 loop spans 16 amino acids. CDR1 SGHRS and CDR2 YFSETQ come from the germline V gene. The V end was cut by 1 base, the J end by 0 bases, with 12 bases between. DNA of the CDR3: TGCGCCAGCAGCTTGAGCGGGCCTCCTAGCACAGATACGCAGTATTTT. It is translated as CASSLSGPPSTDTQYF.

The rearrangement links TRBV29-1 to TRBJ1-1; TRBD1 matches at 7 bases. The CDR3 has 14 residues. Germline V CDR1 and CDR2: SQVTM, ANQGSEA. Trimming took 7 bases from V and 0 from J; bases not matched to a gene: 8. CDR3 sequence reads: CSADLTGMNTEAFF. For the CDR3, the DNA is TGCAGCGCCGACCTGACAGGGATGAACACTGAAGCTTTCTTT.

The CDR3 DNA sequence: TGTGCCAGCTCACCACCCGGACAGGCCCGAGAGACCCAGTACTTC. Translated, it gives CASSPPGQARETQYF. The gene calls are TRBV18 and TRBJ2-5, with 7 bases lining up with TRBD1. CDR3 length: 15 amino acids. CDR1 is KGHSH, CDR2 LQKENI, per germline. After removal of 0 bases from V and 4 bases from J, the junction contained 5 bases not matched to a gene.